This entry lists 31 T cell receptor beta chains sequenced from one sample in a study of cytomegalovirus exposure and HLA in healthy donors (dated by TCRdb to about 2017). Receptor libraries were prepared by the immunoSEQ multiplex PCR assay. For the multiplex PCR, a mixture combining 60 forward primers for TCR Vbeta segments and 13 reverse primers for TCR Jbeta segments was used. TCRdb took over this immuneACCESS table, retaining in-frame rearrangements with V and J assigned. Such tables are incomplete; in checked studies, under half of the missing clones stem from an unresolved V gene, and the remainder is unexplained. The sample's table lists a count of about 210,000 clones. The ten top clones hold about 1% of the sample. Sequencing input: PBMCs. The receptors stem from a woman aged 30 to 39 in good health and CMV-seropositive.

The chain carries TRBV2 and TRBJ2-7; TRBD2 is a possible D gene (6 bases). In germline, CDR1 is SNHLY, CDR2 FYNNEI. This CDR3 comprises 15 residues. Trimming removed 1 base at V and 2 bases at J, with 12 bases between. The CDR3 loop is CASSEDRDLTYEQYF. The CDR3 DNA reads TGTGCCAGCAGTGAAGACCGGGACTTAACCTACGAGCAGTACTTC.

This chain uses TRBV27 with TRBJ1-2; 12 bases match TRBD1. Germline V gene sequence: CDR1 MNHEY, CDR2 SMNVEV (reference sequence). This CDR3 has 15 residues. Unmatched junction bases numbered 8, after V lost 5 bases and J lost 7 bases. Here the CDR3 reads CASSTSGQGAGGYTF. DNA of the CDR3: TGTGCCAGCAGTACCTCGGGACAGGGGGCGGGTGGCTACACCTTC.

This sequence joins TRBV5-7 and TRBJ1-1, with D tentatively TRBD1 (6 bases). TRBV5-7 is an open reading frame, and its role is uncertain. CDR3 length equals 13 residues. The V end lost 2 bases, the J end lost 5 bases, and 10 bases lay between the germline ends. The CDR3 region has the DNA TGTGCCAGCAGCTTATCAGGGGATACTGAAGCTTTCTTT. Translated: CASSLSGDTEAFF.

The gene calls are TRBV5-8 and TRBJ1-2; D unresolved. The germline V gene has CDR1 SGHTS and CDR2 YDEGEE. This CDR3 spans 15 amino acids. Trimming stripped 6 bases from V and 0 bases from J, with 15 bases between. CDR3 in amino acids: CASTPLQATNYGYTF. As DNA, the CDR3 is TGTGCCAGCACCCCATTGCAGGCTACTAACTATGGCTACACCTTC. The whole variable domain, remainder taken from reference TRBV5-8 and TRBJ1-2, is EAGVTQSPTHLIKTRGQQATLRCSPISGHTSVYWYQQALGLGLQFLLWYDEGEERNRGNFPPRFSGRQFPNYSSELNVNALELEDSALYLCASTPLQATNYGYTFGSGTRLTVV.

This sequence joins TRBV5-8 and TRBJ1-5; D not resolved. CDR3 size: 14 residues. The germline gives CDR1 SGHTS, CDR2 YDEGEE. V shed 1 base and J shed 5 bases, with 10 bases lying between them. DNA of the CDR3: TGTGCCAGCAGCTTGAGGTCGGGATATCAGCCCCAGCATTTT. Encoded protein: CASSLRSGYQPQHF.

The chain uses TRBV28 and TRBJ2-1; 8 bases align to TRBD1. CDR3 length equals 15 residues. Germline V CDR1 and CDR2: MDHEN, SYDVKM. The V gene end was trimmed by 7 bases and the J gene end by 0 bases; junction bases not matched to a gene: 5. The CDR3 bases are TGTGCCAGCATCGCCGGGACAGGCTCCTACAATGAGCAGTTCTTC. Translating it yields CASIAGTGSYNEQFF.

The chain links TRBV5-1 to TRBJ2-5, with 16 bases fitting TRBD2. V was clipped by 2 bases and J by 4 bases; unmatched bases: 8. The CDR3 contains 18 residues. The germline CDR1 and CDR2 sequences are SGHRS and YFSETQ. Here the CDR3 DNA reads TGCGCCAGCAGCTTTACCGGGACTAGCGGGGGGGCCCCAGAGACCCAGTACTTC. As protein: CASSFTGTSGGAPETQYF.

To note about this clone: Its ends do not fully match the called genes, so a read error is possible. In DNA form, the CDR3 reads TGTGCCGGCAGGGATGGGACAGGGTCGATCTATGGCTACACCTTC. Amino acid sequence: CAGRDGTGSIYGYTF. The chain links TRBV27 to TRBJ1-2, with 9 bases that match TRBD1. Germline CDR1 MNHEY, CDR2 SMNVEV (reference sequence). This CDR3 is built from 15 residues.

The CDR3 DNA follows: TGTGCCAGTAGTATCTCGAGCGGGGGCACAGATACGCAGTATTTT. Translating it yields CASSISSGGTDTQYF. The gene calls are TRBV19 and TRBJ2-3, with 7 bases identical to TRBD2. Trimming at V came to 3 bases and at J to 1 base, leaving 4 bases not matched to a gene. Looked up from germline, CDR1 is LNHDA and CDR2 is SQIVND (reference sequence). The CDR3 consists of 15 residues.

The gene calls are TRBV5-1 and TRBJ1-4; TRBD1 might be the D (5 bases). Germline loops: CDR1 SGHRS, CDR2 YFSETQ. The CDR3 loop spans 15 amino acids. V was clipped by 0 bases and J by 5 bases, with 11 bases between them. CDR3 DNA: TGCGCCAGCAGCTTGGAGGTCAGGGAAAATGAAAAACTGTTTTTT. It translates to CASSLEVRENEKLFF.

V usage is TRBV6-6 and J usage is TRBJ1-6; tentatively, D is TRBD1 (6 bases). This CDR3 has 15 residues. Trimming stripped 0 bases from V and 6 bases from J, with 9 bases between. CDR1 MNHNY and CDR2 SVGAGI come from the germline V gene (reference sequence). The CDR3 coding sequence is TGTGCCAGCAGTTACTCGGGCAGGGGTAATTCACCCCTCCACTTT. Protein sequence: CASSYSGRGNSPLHF.

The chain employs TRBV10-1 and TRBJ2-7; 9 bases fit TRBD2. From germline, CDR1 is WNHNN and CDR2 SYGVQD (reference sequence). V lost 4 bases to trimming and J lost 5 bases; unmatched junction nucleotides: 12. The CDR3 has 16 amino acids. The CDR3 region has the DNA TGCGCCAGCAGTGTTTTTCGTGAAGAGCGGGGGGACGAGCAGTACTTC. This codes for CASSVFREERGDEQYF.

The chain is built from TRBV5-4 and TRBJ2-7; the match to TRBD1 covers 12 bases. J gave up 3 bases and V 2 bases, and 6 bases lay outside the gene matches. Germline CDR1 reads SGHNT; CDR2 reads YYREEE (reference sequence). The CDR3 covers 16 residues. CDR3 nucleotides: TGTGCCAGCAGCTTCGGTGGGACAGGGGGCGTCTACGAGCAGTACTTC. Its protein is CASSFGGTGGVYEQYF.

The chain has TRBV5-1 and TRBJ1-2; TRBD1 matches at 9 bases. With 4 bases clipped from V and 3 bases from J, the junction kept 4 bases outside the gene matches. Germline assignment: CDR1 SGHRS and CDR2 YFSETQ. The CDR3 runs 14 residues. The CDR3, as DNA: TGCGCCAGCAGCACGGGGACAGGGCACTATGGCTACACCTTC. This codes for CASSTGTGHYGYTF.

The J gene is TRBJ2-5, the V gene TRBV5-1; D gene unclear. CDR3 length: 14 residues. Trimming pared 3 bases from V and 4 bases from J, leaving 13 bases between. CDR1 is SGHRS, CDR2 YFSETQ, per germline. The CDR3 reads CASSSEIVRETQYF. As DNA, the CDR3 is TGCGCCAGCAGCTCGGAGATTGTGCGAGAGACCCAGTACTTC.

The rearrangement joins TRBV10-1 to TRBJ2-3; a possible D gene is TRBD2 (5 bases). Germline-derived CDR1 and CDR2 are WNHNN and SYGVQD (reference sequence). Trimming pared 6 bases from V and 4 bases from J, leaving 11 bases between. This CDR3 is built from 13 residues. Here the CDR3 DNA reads TGCGCCAGCAGACTAGGGAACGCAGATACGCAGTATTTT. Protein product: CASRLGNADTQYF.

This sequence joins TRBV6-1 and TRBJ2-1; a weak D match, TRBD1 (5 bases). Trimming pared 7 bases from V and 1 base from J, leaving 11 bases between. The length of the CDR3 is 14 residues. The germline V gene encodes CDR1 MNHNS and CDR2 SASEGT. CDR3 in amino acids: CASKGPGSYNEQFF. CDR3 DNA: TGTGCCAGCAAGGGGCCAGGGTCCTACAATGAGCAGTTCTTC.

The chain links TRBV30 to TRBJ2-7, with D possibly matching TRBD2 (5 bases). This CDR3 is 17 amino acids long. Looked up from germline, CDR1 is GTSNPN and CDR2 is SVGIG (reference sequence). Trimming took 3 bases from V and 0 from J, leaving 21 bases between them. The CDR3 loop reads CAWSRSDRTPSSYEQYF. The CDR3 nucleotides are TGTGCCTGGAGCCGATCGGACCGGACTCCGAGCTCCTACGAGCAGTACTTC.

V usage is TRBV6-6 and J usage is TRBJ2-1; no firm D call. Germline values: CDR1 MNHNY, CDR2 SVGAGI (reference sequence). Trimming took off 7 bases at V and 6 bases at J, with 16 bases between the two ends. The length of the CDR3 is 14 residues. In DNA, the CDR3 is TGTGCCAGCACCCCCGAGCCCATTCTCAATGAGCAGTTCTTC. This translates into CASTPEPILNEQFF.

The CDR3 nucleotides are TGTGCCTGGAGTCCCGCTAGGATCTCCTACAATGAGCAGTTCTTC. This codes for CAWSPARISYNEQFF. This chain joins TRBV30 and TRBJ2-1; D is unresolved. The length of the CDR3 is 15 residues. Germline-derived CDR1 and CDR2 are GTSNPN and SVGIG (reference sequence). Trimming stripped 2 bases from V and 0 bases from J, with 11 bases between.

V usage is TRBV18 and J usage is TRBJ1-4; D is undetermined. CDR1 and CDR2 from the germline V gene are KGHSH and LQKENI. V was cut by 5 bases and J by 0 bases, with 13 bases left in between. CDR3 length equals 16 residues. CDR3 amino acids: CASSSRTGATNEKLFF. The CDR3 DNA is TGTGCCAGCTCATCAAGGACGGGAGCAACTAATGAAAAACTGTTTTTT.

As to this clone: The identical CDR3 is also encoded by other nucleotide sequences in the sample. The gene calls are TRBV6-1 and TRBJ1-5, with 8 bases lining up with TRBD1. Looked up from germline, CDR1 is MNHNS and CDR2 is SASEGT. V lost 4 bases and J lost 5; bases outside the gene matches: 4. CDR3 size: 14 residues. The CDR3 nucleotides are TGTGCCAGCAGTGCCGACAGGGGATATCAGCCCCAGCATTTT. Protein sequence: CASSADRGYQPQHF.

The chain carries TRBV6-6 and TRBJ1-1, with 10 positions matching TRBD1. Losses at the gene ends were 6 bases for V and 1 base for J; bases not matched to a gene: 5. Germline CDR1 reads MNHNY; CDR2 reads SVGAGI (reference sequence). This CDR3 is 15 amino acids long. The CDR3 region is CASSMRTGGNTEAFF. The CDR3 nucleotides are TGTGCCAGCAGCATGAGGACAGGGGGGAACACTGAAGCTTTCTTT.

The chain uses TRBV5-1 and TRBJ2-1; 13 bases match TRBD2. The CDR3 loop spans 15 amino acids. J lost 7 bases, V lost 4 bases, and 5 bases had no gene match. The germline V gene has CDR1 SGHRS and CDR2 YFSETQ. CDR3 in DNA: TGCGCCAGCAGCCCGGGACTAGCGGGGATAAATGAGCAGTTCTTC. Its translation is CASSPGLAGINEQFF.

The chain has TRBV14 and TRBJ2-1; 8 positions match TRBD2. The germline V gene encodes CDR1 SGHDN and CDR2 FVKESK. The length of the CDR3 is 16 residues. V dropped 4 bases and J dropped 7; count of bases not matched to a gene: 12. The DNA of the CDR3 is TGTGCCAGCAGCCCCCCGCCCGGGGGGGCAAAGAATGAGCAGTTCTTC. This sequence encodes CASSPPPGGAKNEQFF. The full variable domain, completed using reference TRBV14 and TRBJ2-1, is EAGVTQFPSHSVIEKGQTVTLRCDPISGHDNLYWYRRVMGKEIKFLLHFVKESKQDESGMPNNRFLAERTGGTYSTLKVQPAELEDSGVYFCASSPPPGGAKNEQFFGPGTRLTVL.

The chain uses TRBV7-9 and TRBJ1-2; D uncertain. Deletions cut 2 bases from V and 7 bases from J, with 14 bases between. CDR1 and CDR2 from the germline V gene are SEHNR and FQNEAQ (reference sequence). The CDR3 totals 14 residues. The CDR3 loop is CASSLLAARAGYTF. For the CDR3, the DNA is TGTGCCAGCAGCTTATTGGCGGCTCGAGCTGGCTACACCTTC. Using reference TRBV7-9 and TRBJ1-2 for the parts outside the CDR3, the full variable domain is DTGVSQNPRHKITKRGQNVTFRCDPISEHNRLYWYRQTLGQGPEFLTYFQNEAQLEKSRLLSDRFSAERPKGSFSTLEIQRTEQGDSAMYLCASSLLAARAGYTFGSGTRLTVV.

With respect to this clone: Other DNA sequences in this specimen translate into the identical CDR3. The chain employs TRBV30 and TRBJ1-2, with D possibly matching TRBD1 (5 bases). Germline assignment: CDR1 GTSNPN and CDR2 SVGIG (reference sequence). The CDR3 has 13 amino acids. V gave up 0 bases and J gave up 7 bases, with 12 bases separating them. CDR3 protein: CAWSVWQGGGYTF. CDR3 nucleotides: TGTGCCTGGAGTGTATGGCAGGGAGGTGGCTACACCTTC.

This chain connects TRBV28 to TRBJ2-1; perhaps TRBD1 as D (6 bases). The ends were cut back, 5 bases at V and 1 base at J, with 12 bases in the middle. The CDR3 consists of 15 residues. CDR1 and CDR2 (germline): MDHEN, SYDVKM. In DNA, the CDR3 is TGTGCCAGCAGTCCCGCAGGGGAATCCTACAATGAGCAGTTCTTC. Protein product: CASSPAGESYNEQFF.

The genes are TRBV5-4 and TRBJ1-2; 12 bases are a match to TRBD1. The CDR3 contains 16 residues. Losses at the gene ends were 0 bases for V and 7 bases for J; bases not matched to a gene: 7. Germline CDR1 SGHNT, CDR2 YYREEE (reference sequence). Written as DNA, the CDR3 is TGTGCCAGCAGCTTGGGTGGGACAGGGGGCTGGTTTGGCTACACCTTC. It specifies CASSLGGTGGWFGYTF.

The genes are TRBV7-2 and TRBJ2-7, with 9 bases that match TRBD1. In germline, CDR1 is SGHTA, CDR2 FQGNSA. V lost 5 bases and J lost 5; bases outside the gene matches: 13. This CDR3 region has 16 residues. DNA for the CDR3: TGTGCCAGCAGCCAGACAGGGGGTTACCTTGGGGACGAGCAGTACTTC. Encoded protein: CASSQTGGYLGDEQYF. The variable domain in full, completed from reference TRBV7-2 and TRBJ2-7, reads GAGVSQSPSNKVTEKGKDVELRCDPISGHTALYWYRQSLGQGLEFLIYFQGNSAPDKSGLPSDRFSAERTGGSVSTLTIQRTQQEDSAVYLCASSQTGGYLGDEQYFGPGTRLTVT.

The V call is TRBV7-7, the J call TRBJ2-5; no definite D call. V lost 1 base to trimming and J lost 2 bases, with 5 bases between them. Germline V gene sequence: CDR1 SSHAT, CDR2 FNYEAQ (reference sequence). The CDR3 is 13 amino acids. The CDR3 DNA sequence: TGTGCCAGCAGCTTAGGGCTTCAAGAGACCCAGTACTTC. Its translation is CASSLGLQETQYF.